A single sample gave rise to the 32 T cell receptor beta chains below, sequenced in a study of blood T cell repertoires in COVID-19. Data came from immunoSEQ multiplex PCR; TCRdb stores just in-frame clones and leaves some out. This sample carries about 58,000 clones, 75% to 90% of them seen once, and the ten largest clones take 1.4%. Input material: peripheral blood. These receptors came from a man aged 55 to 70 with acute or convalescent COVID-19.

The chain couples TRBV6-2 or TRBV6-3 to TRBJ2-2; D may be TRBD1 (6 bases). The ends were cut back, 2 bases at V and 4 bases at J, with 11 bases in the middle. CDR3 size: 15 residues. CDR1 is MNHEY and CDR2 is SVGEGT in the germline V gene. The CDR3 DNA is TGTGCCAGCAGTTACCGGACAGTCCCCACCGGGGAGCTGTTTTTT. Protein product: CASSYRTVPTGELFF.

This chain joins TRBV7-6 and TRBJ1-1; perhaps TRBD1 as D (6 bases). Trimming cost V 5 bases and J 10 bases, with 11 bases left between them. This CDR3 is built from 11 residues. Germline CDR1 SGHVS, CDR2 FNYEAQ. The CDR3 region is CASSPGAVAFF. CDR3 sequence (DNA): TGTGCCAGCAGCCCAGGGGCGGTAGCTTTCTTT.

The chain couples TRBV28 to TRBJ1-6; D is ambiguous. This CDR3 has 13 amino acids. CDR1 and CDR2 (germline): MDHEN, SYDVKM. The V end lost 7 bases, the J end lost 6 bases, and 10 bases lay between the germline ends. The CDR3 protein is CASIEAGNSPLHF. The CDR3 region has the DNA TGTGCCAGCATAGAGGCCGGTAATTCACCCCTCCACTTT.

The rearrangement uses TRBV7-3 and TRBJ2-1; 16 nucleotides agree with TRBD2. In germline, CDR1 is SGHTA, CDR2 FQGTGA. V gave up 4 bases and J gave up 11 bases; unmatched junction bases: 2. There are 14 residues in the CDR3. The DNA of the CDR3 is TGTGCCAGCAGCTCGGGACTAGCGGGAGGGAAGCAGTTCTTC. Its translation: CASSSGLAGGKQFF.

Only a few counts were recorded for this clone. The V call is TRBV15, the J call TRBJ1-1; the D gene is possibly TRBD1 (5 bases). The CDR3 sequence is 14 residues long. Germline V gene sequence: CDR1 LNHNV, CDR2 YYDKDF (reference sequence). The V end was cut by 0 bases, the J end by 4 bases, with 9 bases between. For the CDR3, the DNA is TGTGCCACCAGCAGAGATCGCAGGGCCACTGAAGCTTTCTTT. Its protein product is CATSRDRRATEAFF.

The chain couples TRBV3-1 (or the pseudogene TRBV3-2) to TRBJ2-5; no clear D gene. This CDR3 contains 14 residues. The V end was cut by 2 bases, the J end by 14 bases, with 21 bases between. Germline lookup yields CDR1 LGHDT and CDR2 YNNKEL (reference sequence). CDR3 DNA: TGTGCCAGCAGCCAACCCCCGGGTAAAGCGTTTCTTTACTTC. It specifies CASSQPPGKAFLYF.

The rearrangement uses TRBV11-3 and TRBJ2-7; 9 nucleotides line up with TRBD1. The CDR3 spans 14 residues. The V segment lost 4 bases and the J segment 4 bases; nucleotides outside the gene matches: 5. Germline-derived CDR1 and CDR2 are SGHNT and YENEEA. The CDR3 DNA follows: TGTGCCAGCAGCTCTACAGGGGGCAGGTACGAGCAGTACTTC. Its translation: CASSSTGGRYEQYF.

This clone was seen a handful of times. The chain has TRBV5-1 and TRBJ2-3; possible D gene TRBD2, 5 bases. The CDR3 extends over 14 amino acids. Per the germline V gene, CDR1 is SGHRS and CDR2 is YFSETQ. Trimming removed 0 bases from V and 4 bases from J, with 9 bases in between. The CDR3 is CASSLVAGADTQYF. CDR3 sequence (DNA): TGCGCCAGCAGCTTGGTTGCGGGCGCAGATACGCAGTATTTT.

The chain has TRBV13 and TRBJ1-3; no firm D call. CDR1 and CDR2 from the germline V gene are PRHDT and FYEKMQ (reference sequence). V lost 5 bases and J 0 bases, leaving 14 bases between the germline ends. The CDR3 runs 16 residues. This chain's CDR3 is CASSSGRFSSGNTIYF. The CDR3 region has the DNA TGTGCCAGCAGCAGCGGGAGGTTTAGCTCTGGAAACACCATATATTTT.

This chain links TRBV7-3 with TRBJ2-1; the match to TRBD2 covers 9 bases. The CDR3 has 15 amino acids. The germline V gene has CDR1 SGHTA and CDR2 FQGTGA. V lost 7 bases, J lost 7 bases, and 11 bases stayed unmatched. The CDR3 region is CASIPGGSGSNEQFF. The CDR3 DNA reads TGTGCCAGCATACCCGGGGGTAGCGGGAGTAATGAGCAGTTCTTC.

This clone was counted only a few times. The gene calls are TRBV2 and TRBJ1-4; 10 bases align to TRBD1. The CDR3 consists of 15 residues. The germline V gene has CDR1 SNHLY and CDR2 FYNNEI. V shed 6 bases, J shed 8 bases, and the junction held 9 bases outside the gene matches. CDR3: CASRPGDRGREKLFF. The CDR3 nucleotides read TGTGCCAGCAGGCCCGGGGACAGGGGAAGAGAAAAACTGTTTTTT. Together with reference TRBV2 and TRBJ1-4, the CDR3 gives the full variable domain: EPEVTQTPSHQVTQMGQEVILRCVPISNHLYFYWYRQILGQKVEFLVSFYNNEISEKSEIFDDQFSVERPDGSNFTLKIRSTKLEDSAMYFCASRPGDRGREKLFFGSGTQLSVL.

The V call is TRBV6-5, the J call TRBJ2-2; D uncertain. This CDR3 spans 11 amino acids. Trimming removed 6 bases from V and 7 bases from J, with 6 bases in between. Looked up from germline, CDR1 is MNHEY and CDR2 is SVGAGI. CDR3 amino acids: CASSNFGELFF. The CDR3 DNA sequence: TGTGCCAGCAGCAACTTCGGGGAGCTGTTTTTT.

This chain uses TRBV28 with TRBJ1-6; D unresolved. The CDR3 spans 16 residues. Germline V lookup: CDR1 MDHEN, CDR2 SYDVKM. Trimming took 3 bases from V and 5 from J, leaving 14 bases between them. The CDR3 region is CASSLPAGWNNSPLHF. The CDR3, as DNA: TGTGCCAGCAGTTTGCCAGCCGGGTGGAATAATTCACCCCTCCACTTT.

The gene calls are TRBV14 and TRBJ2-5; 9 bases fit TRBD1. V gave up 0 bases and J gave up 5 bases; unmatched junction bases: 7. Germline loops: CDR1 SGHDN, CDR2 FVKESK. The length of the CDR3 is 16 residues. CDR3 DNA: TGTGCCAGCAGCCAAGAAGAAGGGACAGGGAGCGAGACCCAGTACTTC. Translation gives CASSQEEGTGSETQYF.

J is TRBJ2-5 and V is TRBV3-1 (or the pseudogene TRBV3-2); possibly TRBD2 for D (6 bases). This CDR3 is built from 15 residues. The germline V and J ends were trimmed by 4 bases and 5 bases, with 17 bases remaining between them. Germline V gives CDR1 LGHDT, CDR2 YNNKEL (reference sequence). Here the CDR3 reads CASSPLGGPGETQYF. CDR3 sequence (DNA): TGTGCCAGCAGCCCCCTCGGAGGGCCCGGGGAGACCCAGTACTTC.

This clone was observed once. The V call is TRBV27, the J call TRBJ2-4; a possible D gene is TRBD1 (8 bases). The V gene's germline CDR1 is MNHEY and CDR2 SMNVEV (reference sequence). V lost 6 bases to trimming and J lost 1 base, with 16 bases between them. The CDR3 consists of 16 residues. The CDR3 bases are TGTGCCAGCAGGACAACAGGGGGGGTCGCCAAAAACATTCAGTACTTC. Protein sequence: CASRTTGGVAKNIQYF.

The chain joins TRBV7-6 to TRBJ2-1; TRBD2 aligns across 10 bases. The CDR3 consists of 15 residues. Trimming took 1 base from V and 4 from J; bases not matched to a gene: 1. From germline, CDR1 is SGHVS and CDR2 FNYEAQ. CDR3 bases: TGTGCCAGCAGCTTAGGGACTAGCGGTTACAATGAGCAGTTCTTC. Its translation is CASSLGTSGYNEQFF.

The chain uses TRBV10-3 and TRBJ2-1, with TRBD2 matching over 9 bases. Germline V gives CDR1 ENHRY, CDR2 SYGVKD. CDR3 size: 16 residues. Trimming cost V 5 bases and J 5 bases; bases outside gene matches: 10. CDR3 amino acids: CAISTKPGLANNEQFF. DNA for the CDR3: TGTGCCATCAGTACCAAACCGGGACTAGCTAACAATGAGCAGTTCTTC.

V gene TRBV7-9 combines with J gene TRBJ2-7, with 7 nucleotides matching TRBD1. The CDR3 spans 12 residues. Unmatched junction bases numbered 5, after V lost 7 bases and J lost 5 bases. CDR1 is SEHNR, CDR2 FQNEAQ, per germline (reference sequence). The DNA for the CDR3 is TGTGCCAGCAACGACAGGGAAGACGAGCAGTACTTC. This sequence encodes CASNDREDEQYF. Filled out from reference TRBV7-9 and TRBJ2-7, the complete variable domain reads DTGVSQNPRHKITKRGQNVTFRCDPISEHNRLYWYRQTLGQGPEFLTYFQNEAQLEKSRLLSDRFSAERPKGSFSTLEIQRTEQGDSAMYLCASNDREDEQYFGPGTRLTVT.

The chain uses TRBV10-3 and TRBJ1-1, with TRBD1 matching over 11 bases. The V segment lost 6 bases and the J segment 6 bases; nucleotides outside the gene matches: 6. This CDR3 has 14 amino acids. CDR1 is ENHRY and CDR2 is SYGVKD in the germline V gene. DNA of the CDR3: TGTGCCATCAGGGGACAGGGGGGTATGGCTGAAGCTTTCTTT. Translation: CAIRGQGGMAEAFF.

V usage is TRBV6-6 and J usage is TRBJ1-5; 10 nucleotides align to TRBD1. Trimming cost V 5 bases and J 0 bases; bases outside gene matches: 13. The CDR3 consists of 19 residues. CDR1 and CDR2 (germline): MNHNY, SVGAGI (reference sequence). In DNA, the CDR3 is TGTGCCAGCAGTCCAAAGGGGGACAGGGGAGTATATAGCAATCAGCCCCAGCATTTT. Translated, it gives CASSPKGDRGVYSNQPQHF.

The V gene is TRBV28, the J gene TRBJ1-3; 7 bases align to TRBD1. V dropped 7 bases and J dropped 4; count of bases not matched to a gene: 7. CDR3 length: 14 amino acids. Germline loops: CDR1 MDHEN, CDR2 SYDVKM. CDR3 sequence reads: CASTLSDRGNTIYF. DNA for the CDR3: TGTGCCAGCACTCTCTCGGACAGGGGAAACACCATATATTTT.

The rearrangement joins TRBV27 to TRBJ1-1; D unclear. CDR1 and CDR2 (germline): MNHEY, SMNVEV (reference sequence). The CDR3 totals 13 residues. Deletions cut 2 bases from V and 1 base from J, with 5 bases between. The CDR3 DNA reads as TGTGCCAGCAGTTTAGGAGAGAACACTGAAGCTTTCTTT. Protein sequence: CASSLGENTEAFF.

This chain connects TRBV7-9 to TRBJ2-2, with 11 nucleotides matching TRBD2. The CDR3 sequence is 16 residues long. Trimming removed 5 bases from V and 4 bases from J; junction bases left unmatched: 6. Per the germline V gene, CDR1 is SEHNR and CDR2 is FQNEAQ (reference sequence). In DNA, the CDR3 is TGTGCCAGCAGCCCACTAGCGGGAGTAAGCACCGGGGAGCTGTTTTTT. Encoded protein: CASSPLAGVSTGELFF.

The chain is built from TRBV6-1 and TRBJ2-3, with TRBD2 as a possible D gene (7 bases). In germline, CDR1 is MNHNS, CDR2 SASEGT. This CDR3 has 16 residues. V lost 4 bases and J 2 bases, leaving 16 bases between the germline ends. CDR3 sequence (DNA): TGTGCCAGCAGTGCCCTCGCGGGGGCCTCCACAGATACGCAGTATTTT. Protein product: CASSALAGASTDTQYF.

The J gene is TRBJ2-7, the V gene TRBV7-6; 9 positions match TRBD2. This CDR3 comprises 14 residues. CDR1 and CDR2 (germline): SGHVS, FNYEAQ. The ends lost 6 bases at V and 4 bases at J; junction bases unmatched: 7. The CDR3, as DNA: TGTGCCAGCAGTAGCGGGGGAGGGCTATACGAGCAGTACTTC. This sequence encodes CASSSGGGLYEQYF.

This chain uses TRBV2 with TRBJ2-3; 12 positions agree with TRBD1. Germline CDR1 reads SNHLY; CDR2 reads FYNNEI. The J segment lost 4 bases and the V segment lost 5 bases, leaving 7 bases of the junction unmatched. This CDR3 comprises 16 residues. The CDR3 nucleotides read TGTGCCAGCAGTAGGGACAGGGGGCTGGGTGCAGATACGCAGTATTTT. Translated: CASSRDRGLGADTQYF.

The J gene is TRBJ1-2, the V gene TRBV9; 11 bases are shared with TRBD1. Germline V gene data show CDR1 as SGDLS and CDR2 as YYNGEE. The V segment lost 4 bases and the J segment 8 bases; nucleotides outside the gene matches: 4. The CDR3 extends over 13 amino acids. The CDR3 here is CASSPRTGGGYTF. CDR3 nucleotide sequence: TGTGCCAGCAGCCCGCGGACAGGGGGCGGCTACACCTTC. Using reference TRBV9 and TRBJ1-2 for the parts outside the CDR3, the full variable domain is DSGVTQTPKHLITATGQRVTLRCSPRSGDLSVYWYQQSLDQGLQFLIQYYNGEERAKGNILERFSAQQFPDLHSELNLSSLELGDSALYFCASSPRTGGGYTFGSGTRLTVV.

The chain links TRBV10-3 to TRBJ2-2; the match to TRBD2 covers 9 bases. The CDR3 has 18 residues. The germline V gene has CDR1 ENHRY and CDR2 SYGVKD. Germline trimming cut 0 bases from V and 10 bases from J; bases unmatched to any gene: 15. The CDR3 coding sequence is TGTGCCATCAGTGAGTCAGATAGCGGGGGTTTAACACCGGAGGAGCTGTTTTTT. Residues: CAISESDSGGLTPEELFF.

The CDR3 here is CASSLIAGYYNEQFF. CDR3 in DNA: TGTGCCAGCAGCTTGATAGCGGGATACTACAATGAGCAGTTCTTC. The rearrangement joins TRBV11-3 to TRBJ2-1, with 8 bases lining up with TRBD2. V gave up 3 bases and J gave up 3 bases; unmatched junction bases: 4. CDR1 is SGHNT and CDR2 is YENEEA in the germline V gene. This CDR3 region has 15 residues.

The V call is TRBV14, the J call TRBJ1-6, with a possible D match to TRBD1 (6 bases). Germline assignment: CDR1 SGHDN and CDR2 FVKESK. V lost 2 bases and J 13 bases, leaving 12 bases between the germline ends. This CDR3 is 13 amino acids long. CDR3 bases: TGTGCCAGCAGCCAAACACAGGGTTTGCCCCTCCACTTT. Translation: CASSQTQGLPLHF.

The V gene is TRBV7-6, the J gene TRBJ1-6; possibly TRBD1 for D (5 bases). The germline V and J ends were trimmed by 5 bases and 5 bases, with 13 bases remaining between them. Germline values: CDR1 SGHVS, CDR2 FNYEAQ. The CDR3 has 15 residues. In DNA form, the CDR3 reads TGTGCCAGCAGCCCGCCGGGGGGGGATAATTCACCCCTCCACTTT. Its protein product is CASSPPGGDNSPLHF.